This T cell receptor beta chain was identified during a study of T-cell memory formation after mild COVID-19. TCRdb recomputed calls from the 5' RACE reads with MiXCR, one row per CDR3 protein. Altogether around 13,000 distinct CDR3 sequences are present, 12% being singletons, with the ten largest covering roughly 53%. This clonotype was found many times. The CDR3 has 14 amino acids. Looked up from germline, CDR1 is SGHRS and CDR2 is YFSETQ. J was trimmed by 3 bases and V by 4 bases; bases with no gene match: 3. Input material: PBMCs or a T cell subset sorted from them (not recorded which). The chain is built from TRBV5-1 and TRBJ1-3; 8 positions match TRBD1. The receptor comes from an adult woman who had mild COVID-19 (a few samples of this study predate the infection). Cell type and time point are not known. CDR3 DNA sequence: TGCGCCAGCAGCCCAGGGGGCTATGGAAACACCATATATTTT. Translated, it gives CASSPGGYGNTIYF.